Sequencing of this T cell receptor beta chain was carried out in a study of memory CD4+ T cells and cytomegalovirus serostatus (dated by TCRdb to about 2019). In the study overall: A total of roughly 33 healthy Belgian adults, of whom 9 were CMV seropositive and roughly 24 were CMV seronegative, were included in the cohort. To replicate a published TCR-based CMV serostatus classifier, the study sequenced CD4+ memory TCRbeta repertoires from a Belgian cohort whose cytomegalovirus serostatus was known. The study at large found these results: The results were interpreted as suggesting that the CMV-associated TCR signature is largely present in the CD4+ memory repertoire. Only CD4+CD45RO+ memory cells were sequenced, unlike the original study, which covered naive and memory CD4+ and CD8+ populations. On the Belgian cohort, the classifier built on the original framework reached a median bootstrapped AUC of about 0.95, with a 95% CI of 0.76-1.00. CMV serostatus prediction reached a median bootstrapped AUC of 0.95 with the original framework and 0.75 to 0.92 with a US-trained random forest. Among the 150 to 200 previously reported CMV-associated TCRbeta sequences, 60 to 70 showed up in the CD4+ memory repertoires, with each one found in between one and five individuals.

Genomic DNA was extracted from sorted cells with the Quick-DNA Microprep Kit. Amplification of TCRbeta DNA was done with the immunoSEQ hsTCRbeta kit, following the protocol from the manufacturer. TCRbeta libraries were sequenced on an Illumina MiSeq instrument. Per the original workflow: Removing out-of-frame sequences left approximately 2,400,000 distinct TCRbeta sequences, an average of approximately 65,000 per individual. Each individual was scored using the number of some 160 previously reported CMV-associated TCRbeta sequences that the individual carried and the total number of productive distinct TCRbeta sequences. A beta-binomial model was reimplemented in Python, and random forests from scikit-learn, run with default parameters, were trained on data from the US cohort. Classifier performance on the Belgian cohort was summarized as median AUC with percentile confidence intervals over 10,000 bootstrap iterations. TCRdb holds this immuneACCESS table with in-frame rearrangements only. Some clones are missing; in checked studies, unresolved V genes explain under half, and the rest has no known cause. V and J calls and clone size come straight from that table; D and trimming were deduced from the DNA. The sample contains under 45,000 clones, more than 60% of them found a single time. The ten most abundant clones make up 0.55% of the sample.

Notes on this clone: Its binding antigen is unknown. Within one base of it there is no much larger clone, and no base qualities were kept.

Single viable CD3+CD4+CD8-CD45RO+ cells were sorted as memory CD4+ T cells on a FACSAria II. CMV serostatus was determined using a Roche Elecsys assay that detects serum IgG against CMV pp150, pp28, p38 and p52. After the samples were thawed, total CD4+ T cells were enriched through positive selection using CD4 magnetic microbeads. The samples came from a different study that was designed specifically to examine the CD4+ T cell memory repertoire. Peripheral blood mononuclear cells were isolated and cryopreserved following standard operating procedures; serum was stored at -80 °C. The staining used CD3-PerCP (BW264/56), CD4-APC (RPA-T4), CD45RO-PE (UCHT1) and CD8-Pacific Orange (3B5) antibodies, and Sytox blue was used to exclude non-viable cells. Between the V and J ends, shortened by 5 bases and 6 bases respectively, the junction contains 10 bases. Taken from cysteine to phenylalanine, the CDR3 has 12 residues. Only CDR3 DNA remains: 36 bases, in frame from the first base. The germline V gene encodes CDR1 MGHRA and CDR2 YSYEKL.

Input material: memory CD4+ T cells from blood. The clonotype was recovered from an adult in good health and CMV-seronegative. Rearrangement joined TRBV4-1 to TRBJ1-2; TRBD1 is a possible D gene, resting on 5 matching bases. The nucleotide sequence reads as follows: TGCGCCAGCAGCGGGGGGGTCCATGGCTACACCTTC. Its coded protein is CASSGGVHGYTF.